This T cell receptor beta chain was captured by sequencing in a study of blood T cell repertoires in COVID-19. Study background: COVID-19 samples collected from the United States, Italy and Spain covered acute and convalescent phases. T cells, B-cell-depleted T cells, or PBMCs provided the cDNA or gDNA that served as material.

The V gene's germline CDR1 is MNHEY and CDR2 SVGAGI. The CDR3 totals 14 residues. Trimming took 8 bases from V and 0 from J, leaving 12 bases between them. In the original analysis: Nucleated cell number was recorded as an estimate derived from reference gene primer amplification. The repertoire was sequenced with immunoSEQ multiplex PCR; TCRdb's copy has only in-frame clones and lacks some. Clone size and the V and J calls come from that table; the DNA yielded D and trimming. The sample carries about 88,000 clones, 87% recorded once. This clonotype originated in a male donor with acute or convalescent COVID-19. The sample comprised peripheral blood. The chain has TRBV6-5 and TRBJ2-3; D may be TRBD1 (6 bases). CDR3 sequence: CASAGTLSTDTQYF. CDR3 bases: TGTGCCAGCGCCGGGACACTTAGCACAGATACGCAGTATTTT.